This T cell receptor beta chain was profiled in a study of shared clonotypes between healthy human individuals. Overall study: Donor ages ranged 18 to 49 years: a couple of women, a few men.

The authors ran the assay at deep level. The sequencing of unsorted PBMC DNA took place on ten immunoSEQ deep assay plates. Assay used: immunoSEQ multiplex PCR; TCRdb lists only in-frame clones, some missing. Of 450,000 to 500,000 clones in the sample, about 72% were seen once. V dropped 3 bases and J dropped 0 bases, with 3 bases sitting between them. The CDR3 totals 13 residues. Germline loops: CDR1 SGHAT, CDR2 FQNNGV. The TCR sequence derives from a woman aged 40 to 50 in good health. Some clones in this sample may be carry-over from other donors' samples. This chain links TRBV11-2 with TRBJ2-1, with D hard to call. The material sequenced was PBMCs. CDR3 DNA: TGTGCCAGCAGCTTGACCTCCTACAATGAGCAGTTCTTC. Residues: CASSLTSYNEQFF.